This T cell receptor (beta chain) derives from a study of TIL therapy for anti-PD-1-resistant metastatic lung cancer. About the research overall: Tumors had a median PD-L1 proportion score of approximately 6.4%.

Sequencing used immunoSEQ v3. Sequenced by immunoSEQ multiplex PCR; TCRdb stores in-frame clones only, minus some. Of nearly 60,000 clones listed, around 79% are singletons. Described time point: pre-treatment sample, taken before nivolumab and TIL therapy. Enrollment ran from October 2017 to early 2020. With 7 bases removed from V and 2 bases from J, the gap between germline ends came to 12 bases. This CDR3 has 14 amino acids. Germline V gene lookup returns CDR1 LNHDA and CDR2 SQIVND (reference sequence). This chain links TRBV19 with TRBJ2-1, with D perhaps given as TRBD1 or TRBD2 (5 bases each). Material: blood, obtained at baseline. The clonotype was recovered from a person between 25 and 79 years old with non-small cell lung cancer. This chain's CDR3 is CASMGDPAYNEQFF. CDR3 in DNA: TGTGCCAGTATGGGGGACCCGGCCTACAATGAGCAGTTCTTC. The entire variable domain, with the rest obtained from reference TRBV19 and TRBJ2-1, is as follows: DGGITQSPKYLFRKEGQNVTLSCEQNLNHDAMYWYRQDPGQGLRLIYYSQIVNDFQKGDIAEGYSVSREKKESFPLTVTSAQKNPTAFYLCASMGDPAYNEQFFGPGTRLTVL.